This T cell receptor (beta chain) appears in the sequencing data of a study of blood T cell repertoires in COVID-19. Looking at the study overall: PBMCs, B-cell-depleted T cells, or T cells were the source of the cDNA or gDNA that made up the material.

Germline V gene data show CDR1 as SGHTA and CDR2 as FQGNSA. V lost 5 bases to trimming and J lost 4 bases; unmatched junction nucleotides: 9. The CDR3 is 16 residues long. As handled by the study authors: Reference gene primer amplification yielded estimated nucleated cell counts. The table came from immunoSEQ multiplex PCR; TCRdb's copy has only in-frame clones and leaves some out. That table gives V, J and clone size, and the DNA gave D and trimming. This table holds around 250,000 clones, 86% found once. Sequencing was done on a sample of peripheral blood. The clonotype was recovered from a man between 18 and 35 years old with active or convalescent COVID-19. This sequence joins TRBV7-2 and TRBJ2-5; 11 bases are shared with TRBD2. CDR3 nucleotide sequence: TGTGCCAGCAGCGGAACGGGACTAGCGGAGGGAGAGACCCAGTACTTC. Amino acids: CASSGTGLAEGETQYF. The whole variable domain, filled in from reference TRBV7-2 and TRBJ2-5, reads GAGVSQSPSNKVTEKGKDVELRCDPISGHTALYWYRQSLGQGLEFLIYFQGNSAPDKSGLPSDRFSAERTGGSVSTLTIQRTQQEDSAVYLCASSGTGLAEGETQYFGPGTRLLVL.